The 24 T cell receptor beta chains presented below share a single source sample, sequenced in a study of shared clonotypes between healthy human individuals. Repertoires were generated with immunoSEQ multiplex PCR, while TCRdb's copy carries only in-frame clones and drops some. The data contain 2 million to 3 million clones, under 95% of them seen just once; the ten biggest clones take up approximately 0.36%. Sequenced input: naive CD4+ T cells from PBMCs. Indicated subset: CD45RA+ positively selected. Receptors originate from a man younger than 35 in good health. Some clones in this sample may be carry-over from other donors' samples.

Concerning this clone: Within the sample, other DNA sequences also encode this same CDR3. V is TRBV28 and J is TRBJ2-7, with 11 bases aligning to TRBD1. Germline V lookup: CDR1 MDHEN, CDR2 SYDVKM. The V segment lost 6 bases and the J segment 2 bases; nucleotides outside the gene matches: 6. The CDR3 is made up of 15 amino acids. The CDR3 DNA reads TGTGCCAGCAGCGCCCCGGGACAGGGGGCCTACGAGCAGTACTTC. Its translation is CASSAPGQGAYEQYF.

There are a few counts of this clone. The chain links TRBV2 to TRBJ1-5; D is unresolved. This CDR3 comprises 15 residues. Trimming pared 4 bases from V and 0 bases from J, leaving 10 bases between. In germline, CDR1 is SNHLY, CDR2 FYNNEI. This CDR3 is CASSGNGGSNQPQHF. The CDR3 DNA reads TGTGCCAGCAGTGGGAACGGAGGTAGCAATCAGCCCCAGCATTTT. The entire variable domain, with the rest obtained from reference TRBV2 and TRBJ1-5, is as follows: EPEVTQTPSHQVTQMGQEVILRCVPISNHLYFYWYRQILGQKVEFLVSFYNNEISEKSEIFDDQFSVERPDGSNFTLKIRSTKLEDSAMYFCASSGNGGSNQPQHFGDGTRLSIL.

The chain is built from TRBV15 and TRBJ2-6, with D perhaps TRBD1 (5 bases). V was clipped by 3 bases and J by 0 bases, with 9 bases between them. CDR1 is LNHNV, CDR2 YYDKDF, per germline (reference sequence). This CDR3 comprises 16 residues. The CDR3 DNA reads TGTGCCACCAGCAGCGGAAGGGGCTCTGGGGCCAACGTCCTGACTTTC. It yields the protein CATSSGRGSGANVLTF.

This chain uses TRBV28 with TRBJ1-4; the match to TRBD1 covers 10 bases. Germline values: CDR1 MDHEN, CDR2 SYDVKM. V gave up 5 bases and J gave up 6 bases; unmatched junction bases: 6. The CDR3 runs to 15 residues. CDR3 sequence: CASSDRGRGDEKLFF. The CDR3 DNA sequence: TGTGCCAGCAGTGACAGGGGGCGCGGCGATGAAAAACTGTTTTTT.

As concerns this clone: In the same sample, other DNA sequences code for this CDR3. DNA for the CDR3: TGTGCCAGCAGTTTAGGTAGGGCTAGCTCCTACAATGAGCAGTTCTTC. This codes for CASSLGRASSYNEQFF. V gene TRBV28 combines with J gene TRBJ2-1; D gene ambiguous. CDR3 size: 16 residues. Germline CDR1 reads MDHEN; CDR2 reads SYDVKM. Trimming took 2 bases from V and 0 from J, leaving 11 bases between them.

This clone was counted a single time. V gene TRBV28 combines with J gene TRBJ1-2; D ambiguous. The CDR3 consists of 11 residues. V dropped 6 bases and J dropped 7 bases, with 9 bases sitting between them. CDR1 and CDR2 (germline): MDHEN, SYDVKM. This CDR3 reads CASSVSTGYTF. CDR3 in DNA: TGTGCCAGCAGCGTTAGCACTGGCTACACCTTC.

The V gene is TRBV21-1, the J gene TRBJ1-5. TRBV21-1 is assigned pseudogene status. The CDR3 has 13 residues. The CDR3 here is CASSGNRAHPQHF. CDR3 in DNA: TGTGCCAGCAGCGGAAACCGGGCACATCCCCAGCATTTT.

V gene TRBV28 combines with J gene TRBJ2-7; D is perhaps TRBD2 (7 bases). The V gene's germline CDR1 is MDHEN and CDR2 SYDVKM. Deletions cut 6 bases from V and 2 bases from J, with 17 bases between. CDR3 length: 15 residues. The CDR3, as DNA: TGTGCCAGCAGCCCGGGGGGACAAATGGCCTACGAGCAGTACTTC. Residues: CASSPGGQMAYEQYF. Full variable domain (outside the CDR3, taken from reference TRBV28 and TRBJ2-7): DVKVTQSSRYLVKRTGEKVFLECVQDMDHENMFWYRQDPGLGLRLIYFSYDVKMKEKGDIPEGYSVSREKKERFSLILESASTNQTSMYLCASSPGGQMAYEQYFGPGTRLTVT.

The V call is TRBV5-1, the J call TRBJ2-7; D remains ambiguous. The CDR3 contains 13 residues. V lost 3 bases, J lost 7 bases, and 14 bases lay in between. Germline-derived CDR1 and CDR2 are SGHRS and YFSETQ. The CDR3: CASSSYSDGEQYF. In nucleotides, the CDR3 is TGCGCCAGCAGCTCGTATAGTGACGGAGAGCAGTACTTC. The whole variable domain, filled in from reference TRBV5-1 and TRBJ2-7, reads KAGVTQTPRYLIKTRGQQVTLSCSPISGHRSVSWYQQTPGQGLQFLFEYFSETQRNKGNFPGRFSGRQFSNSRSEMNVSTLELGDSALYLCASSSYSDGEQYFGPGTRLTVT.

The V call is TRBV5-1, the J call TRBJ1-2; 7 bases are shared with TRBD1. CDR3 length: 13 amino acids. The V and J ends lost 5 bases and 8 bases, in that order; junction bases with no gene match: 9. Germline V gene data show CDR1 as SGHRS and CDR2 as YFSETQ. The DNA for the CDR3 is TGCGCCAGCAGGCCAGACAGGGCGTGGGGCTACACCTTC. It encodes CASRPDRAWGYTF.

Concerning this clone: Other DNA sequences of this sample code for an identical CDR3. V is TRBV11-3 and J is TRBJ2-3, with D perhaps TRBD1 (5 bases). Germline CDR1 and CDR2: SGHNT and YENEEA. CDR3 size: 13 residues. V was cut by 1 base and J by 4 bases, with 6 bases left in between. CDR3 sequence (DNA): TGTGCCAGCAGCTTAGGGGGCGCAGATACGCAGTATTTT. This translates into CASSLGGADTQYF.

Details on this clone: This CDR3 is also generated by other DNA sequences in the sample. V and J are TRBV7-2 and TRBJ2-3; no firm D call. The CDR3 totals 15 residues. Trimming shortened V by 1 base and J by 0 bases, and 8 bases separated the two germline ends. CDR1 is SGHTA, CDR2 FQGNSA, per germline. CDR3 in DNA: TGTGCCAGCAGCTTAGTGGGCTGGAGCACAGATACGCAGTATTTT. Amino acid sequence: CASSLVGWSTDTQYF.

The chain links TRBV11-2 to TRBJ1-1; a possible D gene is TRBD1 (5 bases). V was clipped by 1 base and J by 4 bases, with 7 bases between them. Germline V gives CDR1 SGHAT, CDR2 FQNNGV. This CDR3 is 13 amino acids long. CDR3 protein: CASSLGDPTEAFF. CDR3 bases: TGTGCCAGCAGCTTAGGGGACCCCACTGAAGCTTTCTTT.

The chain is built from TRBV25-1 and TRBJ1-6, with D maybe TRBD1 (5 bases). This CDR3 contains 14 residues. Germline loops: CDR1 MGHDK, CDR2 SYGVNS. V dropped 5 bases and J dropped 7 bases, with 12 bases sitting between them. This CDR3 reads CASSPGWYNSPLHF. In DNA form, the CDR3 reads TGTGCCAGCAGTCCAGGGTGGTACAATTCACCCCTCCACTTT. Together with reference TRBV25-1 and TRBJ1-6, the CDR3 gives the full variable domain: EADIYQTPRYLVIGTGKKITLECSQTMGHDKMYWYQQDPGMELHLIHYSYGVNSTEKGDLSSESTVSRIRTEHFPLTLESARPSHTSQYLCASSPGWYNSPLHFGNGTRLTVT.

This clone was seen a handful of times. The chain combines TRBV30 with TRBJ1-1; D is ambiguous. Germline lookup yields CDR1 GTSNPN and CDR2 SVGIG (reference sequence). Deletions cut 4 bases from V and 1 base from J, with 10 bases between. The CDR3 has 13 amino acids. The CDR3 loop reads CAWTKSPNTEAFF. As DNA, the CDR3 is TGTGCCTGGACGAAAAGTCCGAACACTGAAGCTTTCTTT.

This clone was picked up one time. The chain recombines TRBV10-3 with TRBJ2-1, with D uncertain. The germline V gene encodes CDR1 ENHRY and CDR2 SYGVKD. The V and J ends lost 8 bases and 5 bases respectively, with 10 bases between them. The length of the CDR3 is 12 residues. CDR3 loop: CAISPNDNEQFF. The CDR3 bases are TGTGCCATCTCTCCGAACGACAATGAGCAGTTCTTC.

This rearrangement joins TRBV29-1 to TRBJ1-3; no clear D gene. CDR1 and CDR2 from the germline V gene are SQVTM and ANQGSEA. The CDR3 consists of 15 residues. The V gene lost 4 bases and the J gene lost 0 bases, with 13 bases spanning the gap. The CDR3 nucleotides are TGCAGCGTTGTGGGTCCCTTGAACTCTGGAAACACCATATATTTT. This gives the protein CSVVGPLNSGNTIYF. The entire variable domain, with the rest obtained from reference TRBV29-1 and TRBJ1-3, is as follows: SAVISQKPSRDICQRGTSLTIQCQVDSQVTMMFWYRQQPGQSLTLIATANQGSEATYESGFVIDKFPISRPNLTFSTLTVSNMSPEDSSIYLCSVVGPLNSGNTIYFGEGSWLTVV.

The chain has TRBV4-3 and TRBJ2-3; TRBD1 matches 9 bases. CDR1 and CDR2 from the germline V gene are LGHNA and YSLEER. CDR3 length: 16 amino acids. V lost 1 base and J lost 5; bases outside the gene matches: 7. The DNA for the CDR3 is TGCGCCAGCAGCCAAGTTGACAGGGGGAGGGGAGATACGCAGTATTTT. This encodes CASSQVDRGRGDTQYF.

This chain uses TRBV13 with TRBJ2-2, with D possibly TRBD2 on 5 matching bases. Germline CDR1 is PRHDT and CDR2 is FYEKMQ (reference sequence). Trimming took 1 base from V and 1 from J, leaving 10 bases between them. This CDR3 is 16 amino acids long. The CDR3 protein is CASSLVSVWNTGELFF. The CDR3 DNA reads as TGTGCCAGCAGCTTAGTTAGCGTCTGGAACACCGGGGAGCTGTTTTTT.

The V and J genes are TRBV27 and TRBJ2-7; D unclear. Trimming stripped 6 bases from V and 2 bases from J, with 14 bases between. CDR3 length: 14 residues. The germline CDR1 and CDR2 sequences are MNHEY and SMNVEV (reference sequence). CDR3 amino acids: CASSLDPRAYEQYF. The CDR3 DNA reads TGTGCCAGCAGCTTGGACCCTAGAGCCTACGAGCAGTACTTC.

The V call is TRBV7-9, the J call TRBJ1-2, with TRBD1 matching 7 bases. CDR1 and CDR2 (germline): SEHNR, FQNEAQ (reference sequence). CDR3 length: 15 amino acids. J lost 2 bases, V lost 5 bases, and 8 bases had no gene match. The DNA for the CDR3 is TGTGCCAGCAGCCCAGGGGGTGGTCAAAACTATGGCTACACCTTC. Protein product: CASSPGGGQNYGYTF.

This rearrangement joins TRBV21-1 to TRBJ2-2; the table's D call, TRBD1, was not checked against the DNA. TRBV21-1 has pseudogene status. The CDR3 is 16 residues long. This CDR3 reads CASSQTGTANTGELFF. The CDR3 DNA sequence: TGTGCCAGCAGCCAAACCGGGACAGCGAACACCGGGGAGCTGTTTTTT.

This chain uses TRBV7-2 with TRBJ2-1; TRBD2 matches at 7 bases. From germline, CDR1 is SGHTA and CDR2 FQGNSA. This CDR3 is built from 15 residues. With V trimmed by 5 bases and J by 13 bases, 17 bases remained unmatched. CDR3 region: CASSTRGGQGPHQFF. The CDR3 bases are TGTGCCAGCAGCACTAGGGGAGGGCAGGGTCCGCACCAGTTCTTC.

CDR3 region: CASSQMGTGTDTQYF. Written as DNA, the CDR3 is TGTGCCAGCAGCCAGATGGGGACAGGGACAGATACGCAGTATTTT. The chain recombines TRBV14 with TRBJ2-3; 9 bases align to TRBD1. The CDR3 runs 15 residues. Trimming removed 3 bases from V and 3 bases from J; junction bases left unmatched: 4. The germline V gene encodes CDR1 SGHDN and CDR2 FVKESK. Complete variable domain (other parts from reference TRBV14 and TRBJ2-3): EAGVTQFPSHSVIEKGQTVTLRCDPISGHDNLYWYRRVMGKEIKFLLHFVKESKQDESGMPNNRFLAERTGGTYSTLKVQPAELEDSGVYFCASSQMGTGTDTQYFGPGTRLTVL.